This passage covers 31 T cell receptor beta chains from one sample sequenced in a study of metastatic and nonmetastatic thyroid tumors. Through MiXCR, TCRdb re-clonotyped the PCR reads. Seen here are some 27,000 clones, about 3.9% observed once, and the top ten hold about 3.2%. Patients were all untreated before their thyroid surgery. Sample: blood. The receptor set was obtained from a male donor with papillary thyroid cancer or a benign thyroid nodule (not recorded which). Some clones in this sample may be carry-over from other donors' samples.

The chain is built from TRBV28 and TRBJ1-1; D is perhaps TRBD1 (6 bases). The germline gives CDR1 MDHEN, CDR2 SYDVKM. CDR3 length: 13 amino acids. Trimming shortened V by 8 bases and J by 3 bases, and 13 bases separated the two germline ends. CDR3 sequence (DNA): TGTGCCAGCCAACAGGGCGGGGACACTGAAGCTTTCTTT. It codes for CASQQGGDTEAFF.

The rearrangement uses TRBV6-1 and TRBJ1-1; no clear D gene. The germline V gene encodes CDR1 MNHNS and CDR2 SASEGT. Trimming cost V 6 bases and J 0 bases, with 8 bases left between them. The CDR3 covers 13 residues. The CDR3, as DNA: TGTGCCAGCAGGCGGGGATTGAACACTGAAGCTTTCTTT. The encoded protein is CASRRGLNTEAFF.

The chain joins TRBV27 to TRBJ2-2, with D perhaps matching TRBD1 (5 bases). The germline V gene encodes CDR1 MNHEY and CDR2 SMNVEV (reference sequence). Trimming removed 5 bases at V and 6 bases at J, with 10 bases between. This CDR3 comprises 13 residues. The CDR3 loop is CASSDSLAGELFF. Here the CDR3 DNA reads TGTGCCAGCAGTGACAGTTTGGCCGGGGAGCTGTTTTTT.

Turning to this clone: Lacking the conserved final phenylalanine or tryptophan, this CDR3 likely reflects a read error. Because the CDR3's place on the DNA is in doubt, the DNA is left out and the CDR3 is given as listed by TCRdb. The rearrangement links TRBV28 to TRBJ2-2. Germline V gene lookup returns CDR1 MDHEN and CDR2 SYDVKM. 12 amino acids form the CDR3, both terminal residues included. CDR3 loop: CASRSSTGELFI.

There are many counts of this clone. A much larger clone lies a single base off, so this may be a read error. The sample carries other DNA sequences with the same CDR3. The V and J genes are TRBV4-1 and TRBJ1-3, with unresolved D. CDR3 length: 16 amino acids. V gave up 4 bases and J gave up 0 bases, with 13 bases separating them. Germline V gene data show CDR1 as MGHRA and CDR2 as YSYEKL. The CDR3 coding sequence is TGCGCCAGCAGCCGAGACCCCGGAGACTCTGGAAACACCATATATTTT. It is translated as CASSRDPGDSGNTIYF.

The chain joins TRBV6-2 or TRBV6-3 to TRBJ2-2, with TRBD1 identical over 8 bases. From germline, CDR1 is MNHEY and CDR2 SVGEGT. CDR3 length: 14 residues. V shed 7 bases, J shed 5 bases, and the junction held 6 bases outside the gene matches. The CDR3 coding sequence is TGTGCCAGCAAGGGACAGGTTGATACCGGGGAGCTGTTTTTT. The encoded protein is CASKGQVDTGELFF.

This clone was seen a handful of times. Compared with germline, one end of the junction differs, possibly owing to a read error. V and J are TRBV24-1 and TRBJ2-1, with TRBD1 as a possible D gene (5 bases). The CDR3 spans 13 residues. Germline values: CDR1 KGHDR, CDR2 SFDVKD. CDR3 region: CATSHRRNNEQFF. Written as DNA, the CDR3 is TGTGCTACCAGCCACAGGCGAAACAATGAGCAGTTCTTC.

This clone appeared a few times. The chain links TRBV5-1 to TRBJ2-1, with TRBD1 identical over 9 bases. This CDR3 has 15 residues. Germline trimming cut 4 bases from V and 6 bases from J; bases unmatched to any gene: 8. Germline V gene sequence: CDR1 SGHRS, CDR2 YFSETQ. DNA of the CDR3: TGCGCCAGCAGCCCAGGGACAGGGCCTCGCAATGAGCAGTTCTTC. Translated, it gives CASSPGTGPRNEQFF. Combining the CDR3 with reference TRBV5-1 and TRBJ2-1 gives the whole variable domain KAGVTQTPRYLIKTRGQQVTLSCSPISGHRSVSWYQQTPGQGLQFLFEYFSETQRNKGNFPGRFSGRQFSNSRSEMNVSTLELGDSALYLCASSPGTGPRNEQFFGPGTRLTVL.

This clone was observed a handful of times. The CDR3 DNA reads TGCAGTGCTAGAGAAGAGGTGGGAGCTGGCAATCAGCCCCAGCATTTT. It is translated as CSAREEVGAGNQPQHF. The V gene is TRBV20-1, the J gene TRBJ1-5; D gene unclear. The CDR3 spans 16 residues. Germline V gene data show CDR1 as DFQATT and CDR2 as SNEGSKA (reference sequence). The V end lost 0 bases, the J end lost 2 bases, and 14 bases lay between the germline ends.

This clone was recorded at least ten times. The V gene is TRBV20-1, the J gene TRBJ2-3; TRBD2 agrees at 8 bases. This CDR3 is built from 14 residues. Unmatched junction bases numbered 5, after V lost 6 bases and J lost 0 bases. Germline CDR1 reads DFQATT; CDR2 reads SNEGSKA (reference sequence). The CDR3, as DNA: TGCAGTGCGACACTAGCGGTTAGCACAGATACGCAGTATTTT. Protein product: CSATLAVSTDTQYF.

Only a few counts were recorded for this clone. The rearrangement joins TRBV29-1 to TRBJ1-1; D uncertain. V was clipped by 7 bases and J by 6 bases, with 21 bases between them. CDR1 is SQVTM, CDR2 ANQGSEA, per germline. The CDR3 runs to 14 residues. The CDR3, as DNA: TGCAGCGCCACTTCTCTGCAGTCCAACGCTGAAGCTTTCTTT. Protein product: CSATSLQSNAEAFF.

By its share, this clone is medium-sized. The CDR3 sequence: CASRGLGGTDTQYF. The CDR3 nucleotides are TGTGCCAGCAGGGGACTAGGAGGCACAGATACGCAGTATTTT. The chain links TRBV6-1 to TRBJ2-3; the match to TRBD2 covers 8 bases. V trimming: 6 bases; J trimming: 1 base; junction bases outside the gene matches: 3. Germline CDR1 and CDR2: MNHNS and SASEGT. The CDR3 extends over 14 amino acids.

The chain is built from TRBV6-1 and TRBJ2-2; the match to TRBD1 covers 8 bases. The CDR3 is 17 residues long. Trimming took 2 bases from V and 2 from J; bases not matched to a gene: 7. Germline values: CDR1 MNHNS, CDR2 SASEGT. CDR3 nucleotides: TGTGCCAGCAGTGAATTAGGGGGACAGGCAAACACCGGGGAGCTGTTTTTT. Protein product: CASSELGGQANTGELFF.

CDR3 nucleotide sequence: TGCAGTGCTGGGGGACAGGGGGACACTGAAGCTTTCTTT. Translating it yields CSAGGQGDTEAFF. This rearrangement joins TRBV20-1 to TRBJ1-1; 11 bases map to TRBD1. The CDR3 is 13 amino acids. Germline CDR1 and CDR2: DFQATT and SNEGSKA (reference sequence). V gave up 5 bases and J gave up 3 bases; unmatched junction bases: 2.

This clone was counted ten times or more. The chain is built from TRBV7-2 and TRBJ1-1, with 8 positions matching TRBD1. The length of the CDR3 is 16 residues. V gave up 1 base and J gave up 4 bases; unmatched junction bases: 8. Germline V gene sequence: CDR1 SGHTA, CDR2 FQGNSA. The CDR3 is CASSLDLTGVSTEAFF. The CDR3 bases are TGTGCCAGCAGCTTAGATCTGACAGGGGTAAGCACTGAAGCTTTCTTT.

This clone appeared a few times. CDR3 in amino acids: CASSRQEGLYEQYF. The CDR3 DNA sequence: TGTGCCAGCAGCCGACAGGAGGGCCTCTACGAGCAGTACTTC. The chain has TRBV11-2 and TRBJ2-7; either TRBD1 or TRBD2 may fit D (6 bases each). Trimming removed 5 bases at V and 3 bases at J, with 14 bases between. Germline values: CDR1 SGHAT, CDR2 FQNNGV. This CDR3 is built from 14 residues.

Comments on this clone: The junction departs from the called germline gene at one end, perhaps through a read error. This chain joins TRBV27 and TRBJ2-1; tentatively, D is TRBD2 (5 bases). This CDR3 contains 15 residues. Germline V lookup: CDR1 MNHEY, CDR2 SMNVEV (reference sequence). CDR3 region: CAGRISDLSYNEQFF. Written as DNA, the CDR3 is TGTGCCGGCAGGATTAGCGACTTATCCTACAATGAGCAGTTCTTC.

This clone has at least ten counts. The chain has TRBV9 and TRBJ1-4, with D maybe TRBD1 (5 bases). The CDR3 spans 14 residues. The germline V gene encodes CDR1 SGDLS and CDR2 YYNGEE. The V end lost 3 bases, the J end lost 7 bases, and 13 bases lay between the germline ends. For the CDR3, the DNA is TGTGCCAGCAGCGAGAGCGGGGGGAGTGAAAAACTGTTTTTT. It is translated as CASSESGGSEKLFF.

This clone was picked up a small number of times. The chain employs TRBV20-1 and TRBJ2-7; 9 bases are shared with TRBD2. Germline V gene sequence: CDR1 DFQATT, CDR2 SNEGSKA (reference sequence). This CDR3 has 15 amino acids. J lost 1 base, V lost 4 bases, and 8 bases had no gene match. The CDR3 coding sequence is TGCAGTGCTAAACTTAGCGGGAGTGGTTCCTACGAGCAGTACTTC. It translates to CSAKLSGSGSYEQYF.

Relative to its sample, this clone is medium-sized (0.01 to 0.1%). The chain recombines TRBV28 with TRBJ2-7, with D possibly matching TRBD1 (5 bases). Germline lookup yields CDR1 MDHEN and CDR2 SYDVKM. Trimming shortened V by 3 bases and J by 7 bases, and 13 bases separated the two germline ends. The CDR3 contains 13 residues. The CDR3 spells CASSLVGAEEQYF. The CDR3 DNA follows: TGTGCCAGCAGTTTGGTAGGGGCGGAGGAGCAGTACTTC.

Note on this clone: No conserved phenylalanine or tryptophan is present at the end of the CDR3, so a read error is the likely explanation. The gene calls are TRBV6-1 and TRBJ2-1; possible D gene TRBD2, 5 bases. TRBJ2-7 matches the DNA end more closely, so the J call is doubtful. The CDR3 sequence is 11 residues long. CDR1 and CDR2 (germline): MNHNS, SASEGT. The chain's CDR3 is CASIGIREQYL. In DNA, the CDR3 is TGTGCCAGCATCGGGATAAGGGAGCAGTACTTA.

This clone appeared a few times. The CDR3 spells CASSDRDYYLGEQFF. The CDR3 DNA reads TGTGCCAGCAGCGACCGGGACTATTATTTGGGGGAGCAGTTCTTC. This chain joins TRBV9 and TRBJ2-1; TRBD2 agrees at 7 bases. The CDR3 length is 15 residues. V shed 3 bases and J 10 bases; nucleotides not matched to a gene: 13. CDR1 is SGDLS, CDR2 YYNGEE, per germline.

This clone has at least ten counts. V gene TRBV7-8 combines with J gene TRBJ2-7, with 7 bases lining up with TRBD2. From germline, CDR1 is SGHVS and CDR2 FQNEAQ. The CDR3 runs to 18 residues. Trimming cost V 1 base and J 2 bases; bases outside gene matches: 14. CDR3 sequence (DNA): TGTGCCAGCAGCTTAGAGGCTAGCGGCGGAGTGGGAACCTACGAGCAGTACTTC. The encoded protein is CASSLEASGGVGTYEQYF.

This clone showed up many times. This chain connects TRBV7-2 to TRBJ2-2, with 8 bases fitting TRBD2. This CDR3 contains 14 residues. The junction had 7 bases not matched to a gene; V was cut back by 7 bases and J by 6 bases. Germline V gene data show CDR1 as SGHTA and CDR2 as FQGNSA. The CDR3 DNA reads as TGTGCCAGCACAGCGGGAGATGGATCCGGGGAGCTGTTTTTT. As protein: CASTAGDGSGELFF. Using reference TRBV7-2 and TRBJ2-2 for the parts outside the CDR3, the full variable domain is GAGVSQSPSNKVTEKGKDVELRCDPISGHTALYWYRQSLGQGLEFLIYFQGNSAPDKSGLPSDRFSAERTGGSVSTLTIQRTQQEDSAVYLCASTAGDGSGELFFGEGSRLTVL.

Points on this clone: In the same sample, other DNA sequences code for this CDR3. The DNA of the CDR3 is TGCGCCAGCAGCCGACGGGGGGGTTTAGGAAACACCATATATTTT. Translation: CASSRRGGLGNTIYF. The chain is built from TRBV4-1 and TRBJ1-3, with a weak D call TRBD1 (5 bases). CDR3 size: 15 residues. V dropped 4 bases and J dropped 4 bases, with 14 bases sitting between them. Germline V gene lookup returns CDR1 MGHRA and CDR2 YSYEKL.

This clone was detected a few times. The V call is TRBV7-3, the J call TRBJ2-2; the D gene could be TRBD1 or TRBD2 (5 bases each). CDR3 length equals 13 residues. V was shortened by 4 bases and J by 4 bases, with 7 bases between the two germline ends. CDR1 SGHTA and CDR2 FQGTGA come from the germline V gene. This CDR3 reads CASSWGSTGELFF. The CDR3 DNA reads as TGTGCCAGCAGCTGGGGGAGCACCGGGGAGCTGTTTTTT.

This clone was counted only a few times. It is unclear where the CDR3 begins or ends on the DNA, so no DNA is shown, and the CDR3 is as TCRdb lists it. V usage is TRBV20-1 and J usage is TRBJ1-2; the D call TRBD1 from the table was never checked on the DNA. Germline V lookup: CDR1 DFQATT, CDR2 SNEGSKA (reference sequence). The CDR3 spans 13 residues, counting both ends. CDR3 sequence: CSAPHPRNYGCTF.

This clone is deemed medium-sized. This chain's CDR3 is CASSPGQTERATQYF. The CDR3 DNA is TGTGCCAGCAGCCCAGGACAGACGGAGAGGGCTACGCAGTATTTT. The rearrangement links TRBV6-1 to TRBJ2-3, with D possibly matching TRBD1 (6 bases). This CDR3 is built from 15 residues. CDR1 MNHNS and CDR2 SASEGT come from the germline V gene. Trimming took off 6 bases at V and 8 bases at J, with 21 bases between the two ends.

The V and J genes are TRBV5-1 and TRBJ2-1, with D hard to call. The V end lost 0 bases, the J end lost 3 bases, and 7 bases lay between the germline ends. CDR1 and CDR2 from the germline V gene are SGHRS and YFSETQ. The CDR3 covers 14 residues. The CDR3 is CASSLAEFYNEQFF. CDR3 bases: TGCGCCAGCAGCTTGGCGGAATTCTACAATGAGCAGTTCTTC.

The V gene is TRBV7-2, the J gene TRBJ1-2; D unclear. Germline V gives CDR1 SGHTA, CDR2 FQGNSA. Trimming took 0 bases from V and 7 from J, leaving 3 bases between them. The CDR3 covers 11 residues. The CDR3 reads CASSLARGYTF. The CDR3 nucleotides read TGTGCCAGCAGCTTAGCGCGTGGCTACACCTTC.

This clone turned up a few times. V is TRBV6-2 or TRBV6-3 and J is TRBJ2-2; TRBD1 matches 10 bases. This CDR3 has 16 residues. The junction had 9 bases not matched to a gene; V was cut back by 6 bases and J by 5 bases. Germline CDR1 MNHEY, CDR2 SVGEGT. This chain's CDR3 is CASRRRTGGGTGELFF. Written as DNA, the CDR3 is TGTGCCAGCAGGCGAAGGACAGGGGGGGGAACCGGGGAGCTGTTTTTT.